The 23 T cell receptor beta chains below all came from one sample that was sequenced in a study of Ad26.COV2.S vaccination and SARS-CoV-2 variants. Produced via immunoSEQ multiplex PCR; TCRdb's table is partial and in-frame only. Seen here are hundreds of thousands of clones, approximately 86% observed once, and the top ten hold around 10%. The treatment here: roughly 18 received Ad26.COV2.S at low or high dose, single or two shots; about 5 received placebo; per-sample allocation not given. The samples were gathered on day 63 after the first injection of vaccine or placebo. This sample comprised peripheral blood, obtained in a trial of Ad26.COV2.S vaccine versus placebo. These receptors were collected from a person between 18 and 65 years old who received the Ad26.COV2.S COVID-19 vaccine or a placebo.

The chain recombines TRBV28 with TRBJ1-2; D is possibly TRBD1 (5 bases). CDR3 length: 13 amino acids. V dropped 6 bases and J dropped 5 bases, with 13 bases sitting between them. Germline V gene lookup returns CDR1 MDHEN and CDR2 SYDVKM. The CDR3 sequence is CASSPRVGYGYTF. In nucleotides, the CDR3 is TGTGCCAGCAGCCCCAGGGTTGGTTATGGCTACACCTTC.

The V and J genes are TRBV4-3 and TRBJ1-4, with 9 bases lining up with TRBD1. The CDR3 covers 16 residues. Germline V lookup: CDR1 LGHNA, CDR2 YSLEER. The V and J ends lost 4 bases and 7 bases, in that order; junction bases with no gene match: 10. The chain's CDR3 is CASSLSGTGRTEKLFF. CDR3 bases: TGCGCCAGCAGCCTCTCAGGGACAGGGAGGACTGAAAAACTGTTTTTT.

V gene TRBV19 combines with J gene TRBJ2-1; the D gene is possibly TRBD1 (5 bases). Trimming removed 5 bases at V and 8 bases at J, with 13 bases between. This CDR3 region has 13 residues. CDR1 and CDR2 (germline): LNHDA, SQIVND (reference sequence). CDR3 sequence: CASSRRVWDEQFF. DNA of the CDR3: TGTGCCAGTAGTCGCAGGGTGTGGGATGAGCAGTTCTTC.

J is TRBJ2-7 and V is TRBV5-1; the match to TRBD1 covers 11 bases. Germline V gene lookup returns CDR1 SGHRS and CDR2 YFSETQ. CDR3 length: 14 amino acids. Trimming cost V 6 bases and J 4 bases; bases outside gene matches: 6. The CDR3 protein is CASTRGQGEYEQYF. The CDR3 region has the DNA TGCGCCAGCACCCGGGGACAGGGGGAATACGAGCAGTACTTC.

The CDR3 here is CASSVGQGAQPQHF. The DNA for the CDR3 is TGTGCCAGCAGCGTGGGACAGGGGGCTCAGCCCCAGCATTTT. The chain recombines TRBV5-5 with TRBJ1-5; 12 nucleotides line up with TRBD1. The V gene end was trimmed by 4 bases and the J gene end by 6 bases; junction bases not matched to a gene: 2. This CDR3 spans 14 amino acids. The germline gives CDR1 SGHKS, CDR2 YYEKEE (reference sequence). Drawing the rest from reference TRBV5-5 and TRBJ1-5, the complete variable domain is DAGVTQSPTHLIKTRGQQVTLRCSPISGHKSVSWYQQVLGQGPQFIFQYYEKEERGRGNFPDRFSARQFPNYSSELNVNALLLGDSALYLCASSVGQGAQPQHFGDGTRLSIL.

This clone was detected a few times. CDR3 region: CASSFRTSDTQYF. The CDR3, as DNA: TGTGCCAGCAGTTTCCGAACGTCAGATACGCAGTATTTT. The chain is built from TRBV12-3 or TRBV12-4 and TRBJ2-3; the D is unclear. With 3 bases removed from V and 4 bases from J, the gap between germline ends came to 8 bases. This CDR3 is 13 amino acids long.

The CDR3 DNA reads TGCGCCAGCAGCTTGATGACGGGGGGAAGAGGCGAGCAGTACTTC. It encodes CASSLMTGGRGEQYF. The chain links TRBV5-1 to TRBJ2-7; 7 bases align to TRBD2. V lost 1 base and J lost 6; bases outside the gene matches: 10. Germline CDR1 SGHRS, CDR2 YFSETQ. The CDR3 spans 15 residues.

The V and J genes are TRBV2 and TRBJ1-5, with D possibly matching TRBD1 (5 bases). Germline V CDR1 and CDR2: SNHLY, FYNNEI. Trimming pared 1 base from V and 6 bases from J, leaving 13 bases between. The length of the CDR3 is 15 residues. The CDR3 region is CASSEVGVESQPQHF. As DNA, the CDR3 is TGTGCCAGCAGTGAAGTAGGGGTGGAGAGTCAGCCCCAGCATTTT.

The chain has TRBV4-2 and TRBJ1-5; D gene unclear. V lost 0 bases to trimming and J lost 2 bases, with 17 bases between them. The CDR3 extends over 18 amino acids. Germline CDR1 is LGHNA and CDR2 is YNFKEQ. CDR3 nucleotides: TGTGCCAGCAGCCAAGATAATAAAGGAGGGAAGGGCAATCAGCCCCAGCATTTT. This encodes CASSQDNKGGKGNQPQHF.

This chain uses TRBV7-9 with TRBJ1-4; D not resolved. This CDR3 has 17 residues. CDR1 is SEHNR, CDR2 FQNEAQ, per germline (reference sequence). V lost 5 bases and J 3 bases, leaving 19 bases between the germline ends. CDR3 bases: TGTGCCAGCAGCCCTCATGGACGGCTCAGCTCTAATGAAAAACTGTTTTTT. It codes for CASSPHGRLSSNEKLFF.

This rearrangement joins TRBV7-8 to TRBJ2-7; the D gene is possibly TRBD1 (5 bases). This CDR3 spans 13 amino acids. CDR1 and CDR2 from the germline V gene are SGHVS and FQNEAQ. V lost 2 bases, J lost 6 bases, and 11 bases lay in between. CDR3 region: CASSLSTVGEQYF. CDR3 bases: TGTGCCAGCAGCTTATCGACAGTCGGCGAGCAGTACTTC.

The J gene is TRBJ2-1, the V gene TRBV4-1; D gene ambiguous. The V end was cut by 4 bases, the J end by 0 bases, with 10 bases between. CDR1 is MGHRA and CDR2 is YSYEKL in the germline V gene. CDR3 length: 15 amino acids. The CDR3 DNA follows: TGCGCCAGCAGCCTTGGCTCGAGCTCCTACAATGAGCAGTTCTTC. Translation: CASSLGSSSYNEQFF.

The rearrangement links TRBV7-3 to TRBJ2-3; perhaps TRBD2 as D (5 bases). CDR3 length equals 15 residues. V was shortened by 3 bases and J by 6 bases, with 16 bases between the two germline ends. Germline V gives CDR1 SGHTA, CDR2 FQGTGA. Here the CDR3 reads CASSLSSGSADTQYF. The CDR3 DNA follows: TGTGCCAGCAGCTTGAGCAGCGGATCAGCGGATACGCAGTATTTT.

The CDR3 here is CATSGGGKAGNTIYF. CDR3 coding DNA: TGTGCCACCAGTGGAGGGGGCAAGGCTGGAAACACCATATATTTT. The chain recombines TRBV24-1 with TRBJ1-3, with 7 bases that match TRBD1. Germline loops: CDR1 KGHDR, CDR2 SFDVKD. V lost 5 bases to trimming and J lost 2 bases; unmatched junction nucleotides: 5. The CDR3 is made up of 15 amino acids.

The chain is built from TRBV21-1 and TRBJ2-1; the DNA was not compared with TRBD2, the D call given in the table. TRBV21-1 is termed a pseudogene. CDR3 length: 14 amino acids. CDR3 residues: CASSKELASREQFF. In DNA form, the CDR3 reads TGTGCCAGCAGCAAAGAACTAGCTTCTCGTGAGCAGTTCTTC.

J is TRBJ2-5 and V is TRBV7-2, with D tentatively TRBD2 (6 bases). Trimming left V 4 bases short and J 5 bases short, with 14 bases between. The germline CDR1 and CDR2 sequences are SGHTA and FQGNSA. This CDR3 has 14 amino acids. CDR3 amino acids: CASSSATRIETQYF. The CDR3 DNA reads TGTGCCAGCAGCTCCGCGACTAGAATCGAGACCCAGTACTTC. The full variable domain, in which reference TRBV7-2 and TRBJ2-5 provide the parts outside the CDR3, is GAGVSQSPSNKVTEKGKDVELRCDPISGHTALYWYRQSLGQGLEFLIYFQGNSAPDKSGLPSDRFSAERTGGSVSTLTIQRTQQEDSAVYLCASSSATRIETQYFGPGTRLLVL.

The chain couples TRBV2 to TRBJ1-5; TRBD1 aligns across 7 bases. After removal of 3 bases from V and 1 base from J, the junction contained 3 bases not matched to a gene. Per germline, CDR1 SNHLY and CDR2 FYNNEI. CDR3 length equals 15 residues. The CDR3 reads CASSDRGLSNQPQHF. CDR3 bases: TGTGCCAGCAGTGACAGGGGGTTAAGCAATCAGCCCCAGCATTTT.

In regard to this clone: Other DNA sequences in the sample encode the same CDR3. V and J are TRBV19 and TRBJ2-5; D is undetermined. CDR3 length equals 14 residues. The germline CDR1 and CDR2 sequences are LNHDA and SQIVND (reference sequence). V was trimmed by 0 bases and J by 5 bases, leaving 10 bases between them. In nucleotides, the CDR3 is TGTGCCAGTAGTATAGATACCAACGGGGAGACCCAGTACTTC. Translated, it gives CASSIDTNGETQYF.

The chain combines TRBV3-1 (or the pseudogene TRBV3-2) with TRBJ2-4; no clear D gene. Germline V gives CDR1 LGHDT, CDR2 YNNKEL (reference sequence). The CDR3 contains 15 residues. V dropped 5 bases and J dropped 6 bases, with 17 bases sitting between them. The CDR3 DNA follows: TGTGCCAGCAGCTCCGGCCTCTTTTCTACAAACATTCAGTACTTC. Translating gives CASSSGLFSTNIQYF.

The J gene is TRBJ2-1, the V gene TRBV2; 12 bases fit TRBD2. Germline values: CDR1 SNHLY, CDR2 FYNNEI. Losses at the gene ends were 4 bases for V and 0 bases for J; bases not matched to a gene: 4. The CDR3 loop spans 17 amino acids. CDR3 amino acids: CASSGGLAGHSYNEQFF. DNA for the CDR3: TGTGCCAGCAGTGGGGGACTAGCGGGTCACTCCTACAATGAGCAGTTCTTC.

This rearrangement joins TRBV28 to TRBJ1-2, with D possibly TRBD1 on 6 matching bases. Between the trimmed V and J ends, which lost 6 bases and 8 bases, there was a span of 13 bases. Germline V CDR1 and CDR2: MDHEN, SYDVKM. CDR3 length: 12 residues. The CDR3 bases are TGTGCCAGCAGCCAGGGGACCCTCGGCTACACCTTC. Its protein product is CASSQGTLGYTF.

The chain joins TRBV5-6 to TRBJ2-5, with a weak D call TRBD1 (5 bases). Germline V gene lookup returns CDR1 SGHDT and CDR2 YYEEEE. The V gene lost 5 bases and the J gene lost 5 bases, with 25 bases spanning the gap. The CDR3 extends over 17 amino acids. In DNA, the CDR3 is TGTGCCAGCAGTTCCTACCTCCTCAGGGATTCTAGGGAGACCCAGTACTTC. It specifies CASSSYLLRDSRETQYF.

This chain links TRBV11-3 with TRBJ2-1; 7 bases map to TRBD2. In germline, CDR1 is SGHNT, CDR2 YENEEA. Trimming at V came to 2 bases and at J to 8 bases, leaving 9 bases not matched to a gene. The CDR3 runs to 15 residues. The CDR3 bases are TGTGCCAGCAGCTTAATGGGCGGGAGTACGGATGAGCAGTTCTTC. Encoded protein: CASSLMGGSTDEQFF.